The 2 T cell receptor beta chains listed next were all sequenced from one sample in a study of blood T cell repertoires in COVID-19. Data came from immunoSEQ multiplex PCR; TCRdb stores just in-frame clones and leaves some out. Here the sample spans hundreds of thousands of clones, around 91% being singletons. What was sequenced was PBMCs or T cells enriched from blood (not recorded which). These receptor sequences come from a woman in her late teens or twenties with acute COVID-19.

The genes are TRBV7-6 and TRBJ2-1; 7 nucleotides line up with TRBD2. With V trimmed by 4 bases and J by 2 bases, 5 bases remained unmatched. This CDR3 contains 15 residues. CDR1 and CDR2 (germline): SGHVS, FNYEAQ. CDR3: CASSSPSGPYNEQFF. The CDR3, as DNA: TGTGCCAGCAGCTCTCCTAGCGGCCCCTACAATGAGCAGTTCTTC. Supplemented by reference TRBV7-6 and TRBJ2-1, the full variable domain reads GAGVSQSPRYKVTKRGQDVALRCDPISGHVSLYWYRQALGQGPEFLTYFNYEAQQDKSGLPNDRFSAERPEGSISTLTIQRTEQRDSAMYRCASSSPSGPYNEQFFGPGTRLTVL.

The chain joins TRBV7-3 to TRBJ2-7, with 13 nucleotides matching TRBD2. CDR1 and CDR2 (germline): SGHTA, FQGTGA. The CDR3 spans 13 residues. The V and J ends lost 4 bases and 7 bases, in that order; junction bases with no gene match: 1. The CDR3 bases are TGTGCCAGCAGCTCGGGACTAGCGGGGGAGCAGTACTTC. It translates to CASSSGLAGEQYF.